The 20 T cell receptor beta chains below come from one sample, sequenced in a study of cytomegalovirus exposure and HLA in healthy donors. PCR employed 60 Vbeta and 13 Jbeta primers. The repertoire was sequenced with immunoSEQ multiplex PCR; TCRdb's copy has only in-frame clones and lacks some. Of approximately 88,000 clones detected, about 80% appear once; the ten largest clones hold more than 1.3%. The sequencing sample was made of PBMCs. The source of these receptors is a male donor in good health and CMV-seronegative.

V gene TRBV30 combines with J gene TRBJ2-2; the match to TRBD2 covers 10 bases. The CDR3 loop spans 16 amino acids. The V gene's germline CDR1 is GTSNPN and CDR2 SVGIG (reference sequence). V lost 2 bases and J lost 0; bases outside the gene matches: 3. CDR3 sequence (DNA): TGTGCCTGGAGTACCGGACTAGCGGCGAACACCGGGGAGCTGTTTTTT. It is translated as CAWSTGLAANTGELFF. The complete variable domain, with remaining parts taken from reference TRBV30 and TRBJ2-2, reads SQTIHQWPATLVQPVGSPLSLECTVEGTSNPNLYWYRQAAGRGLQLLFYSVGIGQISSEVPQNLSASRPQDRQFILSSKKLLLSDSGFYLCAWSTGLAANTGELFFGEGSRLTVL.

This clone occurred once. This sequence joins TRBV18 and TRBJ2-3, with a tentative D call TRBD1 (6 bases). Germline CDR1 reads KGHSH; CDR2 reads LQKENI. This CDR3 region has 12 residues. Written as DNA, the CDR3 is TGTGGGACAGTACCCCATACAGATACGCAGTATTTT. Translated: CGTVPHTDTQYF.

This clone was observed once. The CDR3 sequence is CASSLRGTGSTEAFF. CDR3 nucleotide sequence: TGTGCCAGCAGTTTGCGGGGCACCGGAAGCACTGAAGCTTTCTTT. The chain links TRBV28 to TRBJ1-1; tentative D call: TRBD1 (5 bases). Germline V gene sequence: CDR1 MDHEN, CDR2 SYDVKM. Deletions cut 3 bases from V and 4 bases from J, with 15 bases between. The CDR3 extends over 15 amino acids. Complete variable domain (other parts from reference TRBV28 and TRBJ1-1): DVKVTQSSRYLVKRTGEKVFLECVQDMDHENMFWYRQDPGLGLRLIYFSYDVKMKEKGDIPEGYSVSREKKERFSLILESASTNQTSMYLCASSLRGTGSTEAFFGQGTRLTVV.

The rearrangement uses TRBV19 and TRBJ1-5; 7 bases align to TRBD1. V trimming: 3 bases; J trimming: 7 bases; junction bases outside the gene matches: 12. Germline V gives CDR1 LNHDA, CDR2 SQIVND (reference sequence). This CDR3 has 16 residues. The CDR3 coding sequence is TGTGCCAGTAGTATGAGCCGGGACAGCTCATACCAGCCCCAGCATTTT. Its translation is CASSMSRDSSYQPQHF.

Only a few counts were recorded for this clone. The chain couples TRBV7-8 to TRBJ1-5, with D perhaps TRBD1 (5 bases). The germline CDR1 and CDR2 sequences are SGHVS and FQNEAQ. Trimming removed 1 base from V and 4 bases from J, with 17 bases in between. CDR3 length: 17 amino acids. CDR3 in DNA: TGTGCCAGCAGCTTAGTTTTGGTTACAGGTGATAATCAGCCCCAGCATTTT. It translates to CASSLVLVTGDNQPQHF.

This clone was observed a single time. The chain uses TRBV5-1 and TRBJ2-7; 11 nucleotides match TRBD2. CDR3 size: 15 residues. J was trimmed by 4 bases and V by 0 bases; bases with no gene match: 3. CDR1 is SGHRS and CDR2 is YFSETQ in the germline V gene. The chain's CDR3 is CASSLGSSGGYEQYF. The CDR3, as DNA: TGCGCCAGCAGCTTGGGGTCTAGCGGGGGGTACGAGCAGTACTTC. The whole variable domain, filled in from reference TRBV5-1 and TRBJ2-7, reads KAGVTQTPRYLIKTRGQQVTLSCSPISGHRSVSWYQQTPGQGLQFLFEYFSETQRNKGNFPGRFSGRQFSNSRSEMNVSTLELGDSALYLCASSLGSSGGYEQYFGPGTRLTVT.

In DNA form, the CDR3 reads TGTGCCAGCAGCGCAGACAGGGGAGATACTAACTATGGCTACACCTTC. Protein: CASSADRGDTNYGYTF. This chain uses TRBV7-9 with TRBJ1-2; 8 bases agree with TRBD1. The CDR3 consists of 16 residues. The V gene end was trimmed by 5 bases and the J gene end by 0 bases; junction bases not matched to a gene: 8. Germline V gene data show CDR1 as SEHNR and CDR2 as FQNEAQ (reference sequence).

The chain couples TRBV2 to TRBJ1-1, with a weak D call TRBD1 (5 bases). This CDR3 is built from 14 residues. The V gene's germline CDR1 is SNHLY and CDR2 FYNNEI. Deletions cut 4 bases from V and 7 bases from J, with 16 bases between. The CDR3 DNA follows: TGTGCCAGCAGTGGAGCGAGAAGGGGCGATGAAGCTTTCTTT. As protein: CASSGARRGDEAFF. Looking up the rest from reference TRBV2 and TRBJ1-1 gives the full variable domain: EPEVTQTPSHQVTQMGQEVILRCVPISNHLYFYWYRQILGQKVEFLVSFYNNEISEKSEIFDDQFSVERPDGSNFTLKIRSTKLEDSAMYFCASSGARRGDEAFFGQGTRLTVV.

The chain recombines TRBV6-5 with TRBJ1-2; 9 positions agree with TRBD1. V trimming: 6 bases; J trimming: 6 bases; junction bases outside the gene matches: 8. This CDR3 region has 14 residues. Germline loops: CDR1 MNHEY, CDR2 SVGAGI. In DNA form, the CDR3 reads TGTGCCAGCAGCAGAAAACAGGGGGCAGATGGCTACACCTTC. Translation: CASSRKQGADGYTF.

The CDR3 nucleotides are TGTGCCAGCAGTTACTCCGTAACAGCCAGAGAGACCCAGTACTTC. Residues: CASSYSVTARETQYF. The rearrangement joins TRBV6-5 to TRBJ2-5; D gene unclear. Trimming shortened V by 0 bases and J by 4 bases, and 12 bases separated the two germline ends. The CDR3 has 15 amino acids. Germline loops: CDR1 MNHEY, CDR2 SVGAGI.

The CDR3 coding sequence is TGTGCCAGCGCCCTACAGGGAGAAGCTTTCTTT. Protein: CASALQGEAFF. The rearrangement uses TRBV6-6 and TRBJ1-1; D is perhaps TRBD1 (6 bases). Germline V gene data show CDR1 as MNHNY and CDR2 as SVGAGI (reference sequence). The V and J ends lost 8 bases and 8 bases respectively, with 12 bases between them. CDR3 length: 11 residues.

This clone appeared many times. The V and J genes are TRBV7-2 and TRBJ2-7, with TRBD2 identical over 12 bases. V was clipped by 1 base and J by 2 bases; unmatched bases: 3. The length of the CDR3 is 16 residues. Germline loops: CDR1 SGHTA, CDR2 FQGNSA. The CDR3 loop is CASSLGSSGGAYEQYF. In nucleotides, the CDR3 is TGTGCCAGCAGCTTAGGATCTAGCGGGGGGGCCTACGAGCAGTACTTC.

The chain employs TRBV2 and TRBJ1-5; 7 nucleotides agree with TRBD1. With V trimmed by 4 bases and J by 10 bases, 7 bases remained unmatched. This CDR3 is 13 amino acids long. Germline-derived CDR1 and CDR2 are SNHLY and FYNNEI. In DNA form, the CDR3 reads TGTGCCAGCAGTGGGGACAGCGGCCGCCCCCAGCATTTT. Translation gives CASSGDSGRPQHF. The entire variable domain, with the rest obtained from reference TRBV2 and TRBJ1-5, is as follows: EPEVTQTPSHQVTQMGQEVILRCVPISNHLYFYWYRQILGQKVEFLVSFYNNEISEKSEIFDDQFSVERPDGSNFTLKIRSTKLEDSAMYFCASSGDSGRPQHFGDGTRLSIL.

The chain links TRBV28 to TRBJ1-2; 9 bases line up with TRBD1. CDR1 is MDHEN and CDR2 is SYDVKM in the germline V gene. The CDR3 covers 14 residues. Germline trimming cut 4 bases from V and 8 bases from J; bases unmatched to any gene: 8. In DNA form, the CDR3 reads TGTGCCAGCAGTTCCGGTGGACAGGGGCAAGGCTACACCTTC. This encodes CASSSGGQGQGYTF.

J is TRBJ1-2 and V is TRBV29-1; D uncertain. Germline loops: CDR1 SQVTM, CDR2 ANQGSEA. Trimming took 4 bases from V and 8 from J, leaving 17 bases between them. The CDR3 is 13 residues long. In DNA, the CDR3 is TGCAGCGTTGCGGACGGAGGGAGGAGCGGCTACACCTTC. Protein sequence: CSVADGGRSGYTF.

V usage is TRBV5-6 and J usage is TRBJ1-2; D call uncertain. The germline V and J ends were trimmed by 0 bases and 7 bases, with 10 bases remaining between them. This CDR3 is built from 13 residues. Germline V gene sequence: CDR1 SGHDT, CDR2 YYEEEE. The CDR3 region has the DNA TGTGCCAGCAGCTTGGACGAGAAGAGTGGCTACACCTTC. Translated, it gives CASSLDEKSGYTF. Full variable domain (outside the CDR3, taken from reference TRBV5-6 and TRBJ1-2): DAGVTQSPTHLIKTRGQQVTLRCSPKSGHDTVSWYQQALGQGPQFIFQYYEEEERQRGNFPDRFSGHQFPNYSSELNVNALLLGDSALYLCASSLDEKSGYTFGSGTRLTVV.

The chain recombines TRBV7-2 with TRBJ2-1; tentative D call: TRBD2 (6 bases). The V and J ends lost 1 base and 0 bases respectively, with 10 bases between them. There are 16 residues in the CDR3. CDR1 SGHTA and CDR2 FQGNSA come from the germline V gene. The DNA for the CDR3 is TGTGCCAGCAGCTTAGTGGACGGGAGCTCCTACAATGAGCAGTTCTTC. Residues: CASSLVDGSSYNEQFF.

This clone is a singleton in its sample. The chain employs TRBV28 and TRBJ1-2; D possibly corresponds to TRBD1 (5 bases). Looked up from germline, CDR1 is MDHEN and CDR2 is SYDVKM. The CDR3 runs to 13 residues. V lost 8 bases, J lost 7 bases, and 17 bases lay in between. CDR3 sequence (DNA): TGTGCCAGCCTGCAGGGAGGGGTAGGTGGCTACACCTTC. Protein sequence: CASLQGGVGGYTF.

This chain links TRBV5-5 with TRBJ1-1; the D is unclear. Trimming left V 1 base short and J 4 bases short, with 11 bases between. Germline V gene lookup returns CDR1 SGHKS and CDR2 YYEKEE (reference sequence). The CDR3 has 14 residues. This CDR3 is CASSLQDSFTEAFF. In DNA form, the CDR3 reads TGTGCCAGCAGCTTGCAAGACTCGTTCACTGAAGCTTTCTTT.

The chain couples TRBV7-9 to TRBJ2-7; 8 nucleotides agree with TRBD2. The CDR3 has 16 amino acids. Germline lookup yields CDR1 SEHNR and CDR2 FQNEAQ (reference sequence). J was trimmed by 2 bases and V by 0 bases; bases with no gene match: 6. The CDR3 region has the DNA TGTGCCAGCAGCTTAGCCACTAGCGGTACCCCCTACGAGCAGTACTTC. Translation: CASSLATSGTPYEQYF. Full variable domain (remainder filled in from reference TRBV7-9 and TRBJ2-7): DTGVSQNPRHKITKRGQNVTFRCDPISEHNRLYWYRQTLGQGPEFLTYFQNEAQLEKSRLLSDRFSAERPKGSFSTLEIQRTEQGDSAMYLCASSLATSGTPYEQYFGPGTRLTVT.